This T cell receptor beta chain was profiled in a study of blood T cell repertoires in COVID-19. The data were produced by immunoSEQ multiplex PCR, yet TCRdb's version contains in-frame clones alone and is incomplete. The sample has hundreds of thousands of clones; more than 75% are singletons. The V and J ends lost 5 bases and 2 bases respectively, with 7 bases between them. Germline lookup yields CDR1 LNHDA and CDR2 SQIVND (reference sequence). CDR3 length equals 13 residues. The TCR comes from a man older than 75 with acute or convalescent COVID-19. Material: peripheral blood. The rearrangement uses TRBV19 and TRBJ1-3; D gene unclear. CDR3 in DNA: TGTGCCAGTAGTGCAAGCCCTGGAAACACCATATATTTT. Translation: CASSASPGNTIYF.